Below are 17 T cell receptor beta chains sequenced from a single sample in a study of TIL therapy for anti-PD-1-resistant metastatic lung cancer. The libraries were made with immunoSEQ v3. Here immunoSEQ multiplex PCR was the method, and the copy in TCRdb shows in-frame clones only, minus some. The top ten clones hold around 7.2% of a sample with approximately 27,000 clones, 72% of them seen once. Indicated time point: pre-treatment sample, taken before nivolumab and TIL therapy. Most excised metastases sampled were pleural nodules or supraclavicular lymph nodes. The sample in question was tumor tissue, obtained at baseline. The receptors were sampled from a person between 25 and 79 years old with non-small cell lung cancer.

The chain carries TRBV4-3 and TRBJ1-5; TRBD1 agrees at 8 bases. The CDR3 spans 14 residues. Trimming cost V 3 bases and J 7 bases; bases outside gene matches: 5. Germline V gene lookup returns CDR1 LGHNA and CDR2 YSLEER. The CDR3 sequence is CASSHGQGLQPQHF. The CDR3 coding sequence is TGCGCCAGCAGCCACGGACAGGGACTCCAGCCCCAGCATTTT.

The chain carries TRBV9 and TRBJ2-7; 9 bases align to TRBD2. This CDR3 is built from 14 residues. V trimming: 2 bases; J trimming: 3 bases; junction bases outside the gene matches: 3. Looked up from germline, CDR1 is SGDLS and CDR2 is YYNGEE. CDR3 nucleotides: TGTGCCAGCAGCGTGAGCGGGGGGATCTACGAGCAGTACTTC. Residues: CASSVSGGIYEQYF.

This sequence joins TRBV27 and TRBJ2-3; D not certain. The germline V gene encodes CDR1 MNHEY and CDR2 SMNVEV (reference sequence). Deletions cut 7 bases from V and 0 bases from J, with 11 bases between. The CDR3 runs to 14 residues. The CDR3 reads CASTSRTSTDTQYF. The CDR3 coding sequence is TGTGCCAGCACATCCAGAACTAGCACAGATACGCAGTATTTT.

The chain recombines TRBV2 with TRBJ1-1; a possible D gene is TRBD1 (5 bases). V was cut by 6 bases and J by 9 bases, with 14 bases left in between. Germline CDR1 reads SNHLY; CDR2 reads FYNNEI. This CDR3 has 12 residues. This CDR3 is CASSFTQEKAFF. As DNA, the CDR3 is TGTGCCAGCAGCTTTACACAGGAGAAAGCTTTCTTT.

The gene calls are TRBV9 and TRBJ1-4; D is undetermined. Germline assignment: CDR1 SGDLS and CDR2 YYNGEE. With 0 bases removed from V and 0 bases from J, the gap between germline ends came to 3 bases. This CDR3 has 14 amino acids. The CDR3 loop reads CASSVGPTNEKLFF. In nucleotides, the CDR3 is TGTGCCAGCAGCGTAGGTCCAACTAATGAAAAACTGTTTTTT.

This clone was seen more than once but under ten times. The chain is built from TRBV11-3 and TRBJ1-3, with D maybe TRBD1 (5 bases). V was shortened by 0 bases and J by 0 bases, with 9 bases between the two germline ends. Germline loops: CDR1 SGHNT, CDR2 YENEEA. The CDR3 runs 16 residues. This chain's CDR3 is CASSLEGTISGNTIYF. CDR3 nucleotide sequence: TGTGCCAGCAGCTTAGAAGGGACCATCTCTGGAAACACCATATATTTT.

Of note for this clone: Other DNA sequences in the sample encode the same CDR3. The chain links TRBV5-1 to TRBJ2-6, with unresolved D. V was shortened by 0 bases and J by 0 bases, with 4 bases between the two germline ends. CDR1 and CDR2 (germline): SGHRS, YFSETQ. CDR3 length: 15 amino acids. The CDR3 nucleotides read TGCGCCAGCAGCTTGGGAGGCTCTGGGGCCAACGTCCTGACTTTC. This gives the protein CASSLGGSGANVLTF. Based on the CDR3 plus reference TRBV5-1 and TRBJ2-6, the full variable domain is KAGVTQTPRYLIKTRGQQVTLSCSPISGHRSVSWYQQTPGQGLQFLFEYFSETQRNKGNFPGRFSGRQFSNSRSEMNVSTLELGDSALYLCASSLGGSGANVLTFGAGSRLTVL.

This clone was detected only a few times. The chain employs TRBV5-1 and TRBJ2-7; D remains ambiguous. The CDR3 consists of 13 residues. Germline CDR1 SGHRS, CDR2 YFSETQ. Trimming pared 1 base from V and 3 bases from J, leaving 8 bases between. This chain's CDR3 is CASSLSQYYEQYF. CDR3 sequence (DNA): TGCGCCAGCAGCTTGTCGCAGTACTACGAGCAGTACTTC.

The chain joins TRBV7-2 to TRBJ2-7; no clear D. The CDR3 totals 14 residues. Germline V lookup: CDR1 SGHTA, CDR2 FQGNSA. Trimming took off 5 bases at V and 0 bases at J, with 11 bases between the two ends. The CDR3 reads CASSVSGFSYEQYF. The CDR3 DNA reads as TGTGCCAGCAGCGTGAGTGGATTCTCCTACGAGCAGTACTTC.

The chain employs TRBV20-1 and TRBJ2-3; the D call may be TRBD1 or TRBD2 (5 bases each). Germline CDR1 and CDR2: DFQATT and SNEGSKA (reference sequence). V was trimmed by 3 bases and J by 9 bases, leaving 10 bases between them. The CDR3 covers 11 residues. As DNA, the CDR3 is TGCAGTGCTAGCGGGGCGGAGACGCAGTATTTT. Protein sequence: CSASGAETQYF.

The sample holds a few counts of this clone. The genes are TRBV6-5 and TRBJ2-5; 14 positions match TRBD2. Germline V lookup: CDR1 MNHEY, CDR2 SVGAGI. With 6 bases clipped from V and 1 base from J, the junction kept 1 base outside the gene matches. There are 15 residues in the CDR3. The CDR3 spells CASSGLAGGQETQYF. DNA for the CDR3: TGTGCCAGCAGCGGACTAGCGGGGGGCCAAGAGACCCAGTACTTC.

V usage is TRBV6-4 and J usage is TRBJ1-3; 7 nucleotides line up with TRBD1. CDR3 size: 17 residues. The germline V gene has CDR1 MRHNA and CDR2 SNTAGT. J gave up 2 bases and V 2 bases, and 9 bases lay outside the gene matches. This chain's CDR3 is CASSDRDSHITGNTIYF. The CDR3 DNA follows: TGTGCCAGCAGTGACAGGGACAGCCACATCACTGGAAACACCATATATTTT.

The genes are TRBV7-2 and TRBJ1-4, with D unresolved. Between the trimmed V and J ends, which lost 5 bases and 10 bases, there was a span of 14 bases. CDR1 and CDR2 (germline): SGHTA, FQGNSA. The CDR3 runs to 13 residues. CDR3 in amino acids: CASSPGWGGKLFF. The CDR3 bases are TGTGCCAGCAGCCCCGGGTGGGGAGGAAAACTGTTTTTT.

The chain recombines TRBV5-6 with TRBJ2-7, with 10 bases aligning to TRBD1. V lost 3 bases to trimming and J lost 6 bases; unmatched junction nucleotides: 6. Germline V gene sequence: CDR1 SGHDT, CDR2 YYEEEE. The CDR3 has 14 amino acids. Here the CDR3 DNA reads TGTGCCAGCAGCTGGGGGGACAGGGGAGCCGAGCAGTACTTC. It translates to CASSWGDRGAEQYF.

This clone appeared a few times. The gene calls are TRBV29-1 and TRBJ1-1; D perhaps matches TRBD1 (6 bases). Germline CDR1 SQVTM, CDR2 ANQGSEA. The germline V and J ends were trimmed by 1 base and 3 bases, with 15 bases remaining between them. CDR3 length: 15 amino acids. CDR3 bases: TGCAGCGTTGAAGCACACGGGGGGCGGGACACTGAAGCTTTCTTT. It encodes CSVEAHGGRDTEAFF.

This clone was seen a few times. The V gene is TRBV6-1, the J gene TRBJ1-5, with TRBD1 matching 9 bases. This CDR3 spans 13 amino acids. V was pared by 4 bases and J by 5 bases, with 0 bases of the junction left unmatched. The germline V gene encodes CDR1 MNHNS and CDR2 SASEGT. The CDR3: CASSGQGDQPQHF. DNA for the CDR3: TGTGCCAGCAGTGGACAGGGGGATCAGCCCCAGCATTTT.

The chain employs TRBV5-6 and TRBJ2-3; D gene unclear. Germline lookup yields CDR1 SGHDT and CDR2 YYEEEE. Trimming shortened V by 4 bases and J by 2 bases, and 11 bases separated the two germline ends. This CDR3 region has 14 residues. CDR3 protein: CASSVRRITDTQYF. DNA of the CDR3: TGTGCCAGCAGCGTACGCAGGATCACAGATACGCAGTATTTT.